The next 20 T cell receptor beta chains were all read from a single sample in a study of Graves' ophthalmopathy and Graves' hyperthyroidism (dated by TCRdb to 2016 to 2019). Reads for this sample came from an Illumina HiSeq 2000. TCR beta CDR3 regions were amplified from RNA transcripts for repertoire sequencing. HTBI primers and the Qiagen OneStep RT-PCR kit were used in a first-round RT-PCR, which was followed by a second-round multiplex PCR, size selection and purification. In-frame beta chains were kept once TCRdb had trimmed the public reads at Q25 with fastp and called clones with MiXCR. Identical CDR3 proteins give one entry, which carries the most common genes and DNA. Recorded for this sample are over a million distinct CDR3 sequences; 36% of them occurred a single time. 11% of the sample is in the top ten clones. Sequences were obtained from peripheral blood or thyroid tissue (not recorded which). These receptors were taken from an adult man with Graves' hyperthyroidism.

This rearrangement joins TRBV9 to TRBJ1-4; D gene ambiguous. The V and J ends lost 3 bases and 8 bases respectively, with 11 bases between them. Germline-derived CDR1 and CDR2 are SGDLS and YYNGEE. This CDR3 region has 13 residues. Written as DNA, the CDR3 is TGTGCCAGCAGCGCAACCCCAGGCGAAAAACTGTTTTTT. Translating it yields CASSATPGEKLFF.

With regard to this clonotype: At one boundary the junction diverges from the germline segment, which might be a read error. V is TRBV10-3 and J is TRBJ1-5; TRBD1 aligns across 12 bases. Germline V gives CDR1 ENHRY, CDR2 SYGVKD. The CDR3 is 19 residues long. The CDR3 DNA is TGTGCCAGCAGTGAAGGGGCCGGGACAGGGGGCGTTTGGTCTCAGCCCCAGCATTTT. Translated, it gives CASSEGAGTGGVWSQPQHF.

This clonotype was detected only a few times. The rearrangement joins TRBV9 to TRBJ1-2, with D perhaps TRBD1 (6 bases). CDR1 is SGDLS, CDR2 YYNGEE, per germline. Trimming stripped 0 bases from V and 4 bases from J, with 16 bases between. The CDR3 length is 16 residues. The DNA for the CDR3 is TGTGCCAGCAGCGTAGCTACTACAGGGCGGGCCTATGGCTACACCTTC. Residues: CASSVATTGRAYGYTF.

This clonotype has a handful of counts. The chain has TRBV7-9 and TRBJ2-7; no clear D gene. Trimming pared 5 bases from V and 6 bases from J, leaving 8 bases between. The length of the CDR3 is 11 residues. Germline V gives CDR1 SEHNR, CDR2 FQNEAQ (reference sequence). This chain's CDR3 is CASSTTFEQYF. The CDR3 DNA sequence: TGTGCCAGCAGCACAACTTTCGAGCAGTACTTC.

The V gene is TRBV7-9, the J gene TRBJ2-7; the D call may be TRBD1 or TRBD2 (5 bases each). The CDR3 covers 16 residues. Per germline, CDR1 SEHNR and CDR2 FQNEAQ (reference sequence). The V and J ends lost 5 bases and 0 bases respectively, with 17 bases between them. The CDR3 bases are TGTGCCAGCAGCCCTAATAGACCGGGACCCTCCTACGAGCAGTACTTC. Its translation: CASSPNRPGPSYEQYF.

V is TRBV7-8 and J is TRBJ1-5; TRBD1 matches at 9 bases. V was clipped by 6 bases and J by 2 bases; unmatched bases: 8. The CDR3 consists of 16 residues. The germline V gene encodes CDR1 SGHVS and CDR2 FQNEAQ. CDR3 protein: CASRSGTGSGNQPQHF. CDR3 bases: TGTGCCAGCAGGTCTGGGACAGGGTCGGGCAATCAGCCCCAGCATTTT.

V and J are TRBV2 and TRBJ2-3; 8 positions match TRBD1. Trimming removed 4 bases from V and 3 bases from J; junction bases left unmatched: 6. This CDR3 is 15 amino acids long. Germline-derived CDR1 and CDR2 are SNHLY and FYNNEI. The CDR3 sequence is CASSVYRGRTDTQYF. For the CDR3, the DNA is TGTGCCAGCAGTGTTTACAGGGGGAGGACAGATACGCAGTATTTT.

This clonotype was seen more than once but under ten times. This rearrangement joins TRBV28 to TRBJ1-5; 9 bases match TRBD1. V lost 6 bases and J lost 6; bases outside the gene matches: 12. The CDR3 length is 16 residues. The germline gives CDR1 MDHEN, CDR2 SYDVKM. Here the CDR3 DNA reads TGTGCCAGCAGCTCCTCGGGACAGGGCGATACTCAGCCCCAGCATTTT. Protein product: CASSSSGQGDTQPQHF.

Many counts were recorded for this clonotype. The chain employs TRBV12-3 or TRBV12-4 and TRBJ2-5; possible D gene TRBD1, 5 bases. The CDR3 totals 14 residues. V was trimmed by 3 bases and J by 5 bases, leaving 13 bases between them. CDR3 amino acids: CASSFRRGEETQYF. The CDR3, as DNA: TGTGCCAGCAGTTTTAGAAGGGGTGAGGAGACCCAGTACTTC.

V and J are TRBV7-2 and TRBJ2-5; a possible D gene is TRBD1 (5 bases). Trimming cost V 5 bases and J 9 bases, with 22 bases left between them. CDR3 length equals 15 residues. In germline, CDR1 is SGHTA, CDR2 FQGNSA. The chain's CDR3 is CASSLRDSHNQPQYF. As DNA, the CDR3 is TGTGCCAGCAGCCTTCGCGACAGCCACAATCAGCCCCAGTACTTC.

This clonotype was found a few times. CDR3 sequence (DNA): TGTGCCAGCAGTTTCTTCAGGCGGAACACCGGGGAGCTGTTTTTT. The encoded protein is CASSFFRRNTGELFF. The rearrangement uses TRBV12-3 or TRBV12-4 and TRBJ2-2; D not resolved. Trimming pared 3 bases from V and 1 base from J, leaving 9 bases between. The CDR3 spans 15 residues.

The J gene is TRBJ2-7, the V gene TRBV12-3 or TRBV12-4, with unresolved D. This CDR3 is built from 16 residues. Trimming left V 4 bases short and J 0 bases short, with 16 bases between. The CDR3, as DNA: TGTGCCAGCAGTTCAGACGAGACTTCGGTCTCCTACGAGCAGTACTTC. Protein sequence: CASSSDETSVSYEQYF.

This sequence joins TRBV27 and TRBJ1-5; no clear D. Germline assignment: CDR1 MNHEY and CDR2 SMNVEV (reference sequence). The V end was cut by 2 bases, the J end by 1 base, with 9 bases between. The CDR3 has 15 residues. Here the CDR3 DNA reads TGTGCCAGCAGTTTAAGTTTGATCAGCAATCAGCCCCAGCATTTT. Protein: CASSLSLISNQPQHF.

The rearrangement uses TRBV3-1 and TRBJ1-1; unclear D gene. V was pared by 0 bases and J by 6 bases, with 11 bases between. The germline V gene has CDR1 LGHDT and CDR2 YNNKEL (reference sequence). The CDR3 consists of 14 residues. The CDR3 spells CASSQEWPSPEAFF. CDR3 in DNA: TGTGCCAGCAGCCAAGAATGGCCATCACCTGAAGCTTTCTTT.

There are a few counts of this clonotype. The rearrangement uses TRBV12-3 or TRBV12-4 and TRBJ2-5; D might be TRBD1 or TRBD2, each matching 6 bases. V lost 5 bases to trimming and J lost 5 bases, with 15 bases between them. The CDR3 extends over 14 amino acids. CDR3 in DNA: TGTGCCAGCAGTCGCCCGGGGGCCGGTGAGACCCAGTACTTC. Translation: CASSRPGAGETQYF.

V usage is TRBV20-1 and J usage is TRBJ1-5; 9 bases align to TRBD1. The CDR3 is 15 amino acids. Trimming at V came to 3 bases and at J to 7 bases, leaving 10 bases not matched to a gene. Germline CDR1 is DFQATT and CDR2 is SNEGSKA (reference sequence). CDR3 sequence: CSASLYRGLGQPQHF. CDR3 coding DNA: TGCAGTGCTAGCCTCTACAGGGGGCTGGGCCAGCCCCAGCATTTT.

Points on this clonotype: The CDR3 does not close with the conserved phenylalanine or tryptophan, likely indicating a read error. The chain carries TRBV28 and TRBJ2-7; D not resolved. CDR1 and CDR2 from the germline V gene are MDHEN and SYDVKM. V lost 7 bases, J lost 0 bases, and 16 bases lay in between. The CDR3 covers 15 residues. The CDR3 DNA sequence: TGTGCCAGCATTCCAATGAGGACGGCCTCCTACGAGCAGTACCTC. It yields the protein CASIPMRTASYEQYL.

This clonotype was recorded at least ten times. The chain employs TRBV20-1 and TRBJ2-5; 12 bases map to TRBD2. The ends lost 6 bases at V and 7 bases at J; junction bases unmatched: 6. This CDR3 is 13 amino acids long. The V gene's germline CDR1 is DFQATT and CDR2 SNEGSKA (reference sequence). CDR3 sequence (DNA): TGCAGTGCCCGACTAGCGGGAGAAGGGACCCAGTACTTC. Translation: CSARLAGEGTQYF.

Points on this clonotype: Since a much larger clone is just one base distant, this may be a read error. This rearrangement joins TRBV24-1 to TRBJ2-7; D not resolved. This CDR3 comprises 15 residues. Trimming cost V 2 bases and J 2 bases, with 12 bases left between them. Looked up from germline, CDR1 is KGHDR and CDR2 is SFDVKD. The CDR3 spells CATSDSYSGPYEQYF. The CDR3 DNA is TGTGCCACCAGTGATTCCTACTCCGGCCCCTACGAGCAGTACTTC.

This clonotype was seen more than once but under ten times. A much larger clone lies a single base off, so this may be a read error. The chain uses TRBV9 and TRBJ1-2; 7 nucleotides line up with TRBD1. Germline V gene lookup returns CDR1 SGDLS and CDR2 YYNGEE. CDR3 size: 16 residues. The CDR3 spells CASSESQTGSSYGCTF. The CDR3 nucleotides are TGTGCCAGCAGCGAAAGCCAGACAGGGTCCTCCTATGGCTGCACCTTC.